The rows below give T cell receptor beta chains drawn from one sample of a study of T cell changes during pregnancy in multiple sclerosis. Profiled with immunoSEQ multiplex PCR; TCRdb holds only in-frame clones, not every one. The data show approximately 70,000 clones, roughly 92% seen once. The sample consisted of peripheral blood, taken in the second trimester of pregnancy. These TCRs come from a female donor with multiple sclerosis, enrolled in a pregnancy study. Both conserved end residues are part of each CDR3. D genes are given only for firm matches. Clone size is not always given. Where it is, it says once, few, many or a class for expanded clones.

J: TRBJ2-1
size: -
V: TRBV7-3
D: -
DNA: TGTGCCAGCAGCTCCACAGAAGGGGGCTACAATGAGCAGTTCTTC
CDR3: CASSSTEGGYNEQFF

J: TRBJ2-2
size: -
V: TRBV7-9
D: -
DNA: TGTGCCAGCAGCTTATTTCGGGGAACGAACACCGGGGAGCTGTTTTTT
CDR3: CASSLFRGTNTGELFF

J: TRBJ2-1
size: -
V: TRBV27
D: TRBD2
DNA: TGTGCCAGCAGCGCCAATACCTGGACTAGAGGGCCAAGTGAGCAGTTCTTC
CDR3: CASSANTWTRGPSEQFF

J: TRBJ2-1
size: -
V: TRBV6-5
D: TRBD2
DNA: TGTGCCAGCAGTTACTCGATGCTAGCGGGATACAATGAGCAGTTCTTC
CDR3: CASSYSMLAGYNEQFF

J: TRBJ1-2
size: -
V: TRBV28
D: -
DNA: TGTGCCAGCAGTTTCGGTGGGCCTGGCTACACCTTC
CDR3: CASSFGGPGYTF

J: TRBJ2-3
size: -
V: TRBV19
D: -
DNA: TGTGCCAGTAGTATTCTAGCGTGGGATACGCAGTATTTT
CDR3: CASSILAWDTQYF

J: TRBJ1-2
size: few
V: TRBV6-1
D: TRBD1
DNA: TGTGCCAGCAGTTTTGACAGGGGTGACTATGGCTACACCTTC
CDR3: CASSFDRGDYGYTF

J: TRBJ2-7
size: -
V: TRBV30
D: TRBD1
DNA: TGTGCCTGGGGACAGGGGAGCGAGCAGTACTTC
CDR3: CAWGQGSEQYF

J: TRBJ1-2
size: few
V: TRBV7-9
D: -
DNA: TGTGCCAGCAGCACCGACAGATATGGCTACACCTTC
CDR3: CASSTDRYGYTF

J: TRBJ1-3
size: -
V: TRBV19
D: TRBD1
DNA: TGTGCCAGTAGTTCCCGGGACAGGCCATGGGGAAACACCATATATTTT
CDR3: CASSSRDRPWGNTIYF

J: TRBJ1-2
size: -
V: TRBV27
D: -
DNA: TGTGCCACTCGAACTTGGTGGGGGCGCGGCTACACCTTC
CDR3: CATRTWWGRGYTF

J: TRBJ2-7
size: -
V: TRBV28
D: -
DNA: TGTGCCAGCAGTTTACCGACAGGCCGAGTCGTCGAGCAGTACTTC
CDR3: CASSLPTGRVVEQYF

J: TRBJ1-1
size: few
V: TRBV18
D: TRBD1
DNA: TGTGCCAGCTCACCAGAAGGGGTAGGGGGCTTCGGGACTGAAGCTTTCTTT
CDR3: CASSPEGVGGFGTEAFF

J: TRBJ2-3
size: -
V: TRBV11-2
D: -
DNA: TGTGCCAGCACTCACCTGGGCCAGGCGACAGATACGCAGTATTTT
CDR3: CASTHLGQATDTQYF

J: TRBJ1-2
size: once
V: TRBV5-1
D: TRBD1
DNA: TGCGCCAGCAGCTTGGGGGACAGGGAATATGGCTACACCTTC
CDR3: CASSLGDREYGYTF

J: TRBJ1-1
size: -
V: TRBV29-1
D: TRBD1
DNA: TGCAGCGTAGGACCGGGACAGGTAATGAACACTGAAGCTTTCTTT
CDR3: CSVGPGQVMNTEAFF

J: TRBJ1-5
size: -
V: TRBV28
D: -
DNA: TGTGCCAGCAGTTTCCCCGGGATGGCGAATCAGCCCCAGCATTTT
CDR3: CASSFPGMANQPQHF

J: TRBJ1-5
size: -
V: TRBV19
D: -
DNA: TGTGCCAGTAGCACAAGCGGAAAATTAGGCAATCAGCCCCAGCATTTT
CDR3: CASSTSGKLGNQPQHF

J: TRBJ2-1
size: -
V: TRBV2
D: TRBD2
DNA: TGTGCCAGCAGGGCTCTTTCGGGGGGCTCCTACAATGAGCAGTTCTTC
CDR3: CASRALSGGSYNEQFF

J: TRBJ1-5
size: -
V: TRBV5-4
D: -
DNA: TGTGCCAGCAGCATGGGGGGCGGGAATAGCAATCAGCCCCAGCATTTT
CDR3: CASSMGGGNSNQPQHF

J: TRBJ1-6
size: few
V: TRBV30
D: -
DNA: TGTGCCTGGAGTTATCATAATTCACCCCTCCACTTT
CDR3: CAWSYHNSPLHF

J: TRBJ2-7
size: once
V: TRBV28
D: -
DNA: TGTGCCAGCAAGCGTACCCCTACCTACGAGCAGTACTTC
CDR3: CASKRTPTYEQYF

J: TRBJ2-7
size: -
V: TRBV25-1
D: -
DNA: TGTGCCAGCAGCCTCAGTCCCTACGAGCAGTACTTC
CDR3: CASSLSPYEQYF

J: TRBJ2-2
size: -
V: TRBV6-5
D: TRBD2
DNA: TGTGCCAGCAGTTACGATAGCGGGACCGGGGAGCTGTTTTTT
CDR3: CASSYDSGTGELFF

J: TRBJ2-2
size: -
V: TRBV29-1
D: -
DNA: TGCAGCGTTCAAGGGGGAGGTAAAACCGGGGAGCTGTTTTTT
CDR3: CSVQGGGKTGELFF

J: TRBJ1-1
size: -
V: TRBV28
D: -
DNA: TGTGCCAGCAGCGGTAGCCAGAACACTGAAGCTTTCTTT
CDR3: CASSGSQNTEAFF

J: TRBJ1-1
size: once
V: TRBV27
D: -
DNA: TGTGCCAGCAGTTTTTTTGGCCCCACAGGGAACGAAGCTTTCTTT
CDR3: CASSFFGPTGNEAFF

J: TRBJ1-3
size: -
V: TRBV28
D: -
DNA: TGTGCCAGCACCCCCCGGGGGTCTGGAAACACCATATATTTT
CDR3: CASTPRGSGNTIYF

J: TRBJ1-2
size: -
V: TRBV28
D: -
DNA: TGTGCCAGCAGTAGTAGCCATGGCTACACCTTC
CDR3: CASSSSHGYTF

J: TRBJ1-1
size: -
V: TRBV19
D: -
DNA: TGTGCCAGTAGTATAGTGGCAGGGCCGAACACTGAAGCTTTCTTT
CDR3: CASSIVAGPNTEAFF

J: TRBJ2-5
size: -
V: TRBV30
D: -
DNA: TGTGCCTGTAGACTAGGAGGGGAGACCCAGTACTTC
CDR3: CACRLGGETQYF

J: TRBJ1-1
size: -
V: TRBV7-8
D: -
DNA: TGTGCCAGCAGCTCTCGGGGGTTCGACACTGAAGCTTTCTTT
CDR3: CASSSRGFDTEAFF

J: TRBJ1-4
size: -
V: TRBV28
D: -
DNA: TGTGCCAGCAGTCCCCGGGACACGATAAATGAAAAACTGTTTTTT
CDR3: CASSPRDTINEKLFF

J: TRBJ2-7
size: -
V: TRBV5-8
D: -
DNA: TGTGCCAGCAGCTTGGTAGGCGGACAGCGCTCCTACGAGCAGTACTTC
CDR3: CASSLVGGQRSYEQYF

J: TRBJ2-3
size: -
V: TRBV19
D: TRBD2
DNA: TGTGCCAGTAGTCTAGGACTAGACACAGATACGCAGTATTTT
CDR3: CASSLGLDTDTQYF

J: TRBJ1-2
size: -
V: TRBV5-6
D: TRBD1
DNA: TGTGCCAGCAGTCCGGGACAGGGCCCTCGAAGCTATGGCTACACCTTC
CDR3: CASSPGQGPRSYGYTF

J: TRBJ1-2
size: -
V: TRBV6-1
D: -
DNA: TGTGCCAGCAGTGAATTACAGCCCTATGGCTACACCTTC
CDR3: CASSELQPYGYTF

J: TRBJ1-4
size: -
V: TRBV11-3
D: -
DNA: TGTGCCAGCAGCTTAGGACAGGATAATGAAAAACTGTTTTTT
CDR3: CASSLGQDNEKLFF

J: TRBJ2-7
size: -
V: TRBV19
D: TRBD1
DNA: TGTGCCAGTACTCCAAGGACAGGGAACTACGAGCAGTACTTC
CDR3: CASTPRTGNYEQYF

J: TRBJ2-7
size: -
V: TRBV4-2
D: -
DNA: TGTGCCAGCAGCCAAGAATTTGGGCAGACCTCCTACGAGCAGTACTTC
CDR3: CASSQEFGQTSYEQYF

J: TRBJ2-7
size: few
V: TRBV29-1
D: TRBD1
DNA: TGCAGCGTGGGGACAGGGACTCTCGAGCAGTACTTC
CDR3: CSVGTGTLEQYF

J: TRBJ2-1
size: -
V: TRBV2
D: TRBD2
DNA: TGTGCCAGCAGCCCACCGGGGTGGGGGACTAGCGCCACCAGCTCCTACAATGAGCAGTTCTTC
CDR3: CASSPPGWGTSATSSYNEQFF

J: TRBJ1-2
size: -
V: TRBV4-3
D: -
DNA: TGCGCCAGCAGCCAAGAGCGGCAGGGCTATGGCTACACCTTC
CDR3: CASSQERQGYGYTF

J: TRBJ2-7
size: -
V: TRBV1
D: -
DNA: TGCACCAGCAGCCATCACCCGTGGACAGGGCGTGTATACGAGCAGTACTTC
CDR3: CTSSHHPWTGRVYEQYF

J: TRBJ2-1
size: -
V: TRBV5-1
D: -
DNA: TGCGCCAGCAGCTTGGTGCCGGGAGTAGTCTACAATGAGCAGTTCTTC
CDR3: CASSLVPGVVYNEQFF

J: TRBJ1-2
size: -
V: TRBV4-3
D: -
DNA: TGCGCCAGCAGCCAAGATCGTTCTTCCCTTCCCGGCTACACCTTC
CDR3: CASSQDRSSLPGYTF

J: TRBJ1-1
size: -
V: TRBV18
D: TRBD1
DNA: TGTGCCAGCTCACCCGCTCTATTTATCCGGGACAGGGGGTCTGGGACTGAAGCTTTCTTT
CDR3: CASSPALFIRDRGSGTEAFF

J: TRBJ2-7
size: -
V: TRBV28
D: TRBD2
DNA: TGTGCCAGCAGTTTGGGACTAGCTCGTACGCAGCAGTACTTC
CDR3: CASSLGLARTQQYF

J: TRBJ2-2
size: -
V: TRBV11-1
D: TRBD1
DNA: TGTGCCAGCAGCTGGGACAGGGGAACCGGGGAGCTGTTTTTT
CDR3: CASSWDRGTGELFF

J: TRBJ1-6
size: -
V: TRBV6-1
D: -
DNA: TGTGCCAGCAGTGAAAGGCAGGTCGTGAATTCACCCCTCCACTTT
CDR3: CASSERQVVNSPLHF